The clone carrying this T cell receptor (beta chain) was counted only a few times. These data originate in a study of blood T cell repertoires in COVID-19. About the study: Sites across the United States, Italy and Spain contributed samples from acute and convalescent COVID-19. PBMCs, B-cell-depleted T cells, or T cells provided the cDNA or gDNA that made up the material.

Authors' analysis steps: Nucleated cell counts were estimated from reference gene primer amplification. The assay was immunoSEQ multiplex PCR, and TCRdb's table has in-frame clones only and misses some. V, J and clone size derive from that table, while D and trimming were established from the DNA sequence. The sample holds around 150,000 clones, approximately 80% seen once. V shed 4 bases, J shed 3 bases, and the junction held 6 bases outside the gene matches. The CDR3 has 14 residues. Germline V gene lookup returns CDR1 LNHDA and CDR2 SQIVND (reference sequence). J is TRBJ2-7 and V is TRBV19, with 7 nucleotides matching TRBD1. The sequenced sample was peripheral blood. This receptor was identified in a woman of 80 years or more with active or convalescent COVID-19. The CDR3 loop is CASSKWDSIYEQYF. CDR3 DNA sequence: TGTGCCAGTAGTAAATGGGACAGCATCTACGAGCAGTACTTC.